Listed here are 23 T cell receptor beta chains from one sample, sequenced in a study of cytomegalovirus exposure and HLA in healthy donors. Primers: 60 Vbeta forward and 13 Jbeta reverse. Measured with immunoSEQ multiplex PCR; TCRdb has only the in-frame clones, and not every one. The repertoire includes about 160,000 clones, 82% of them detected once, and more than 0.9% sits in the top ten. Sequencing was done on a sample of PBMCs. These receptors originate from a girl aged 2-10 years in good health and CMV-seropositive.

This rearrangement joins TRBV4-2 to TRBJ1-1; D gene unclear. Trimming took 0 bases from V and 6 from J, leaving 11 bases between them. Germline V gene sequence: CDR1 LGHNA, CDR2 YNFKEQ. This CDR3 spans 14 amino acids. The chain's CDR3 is CASSQERGWPEAFF. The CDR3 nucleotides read TGTGCCAGCAGCCAAGAGCGGGGTTGGCCTGAAGCTTTCTTT.

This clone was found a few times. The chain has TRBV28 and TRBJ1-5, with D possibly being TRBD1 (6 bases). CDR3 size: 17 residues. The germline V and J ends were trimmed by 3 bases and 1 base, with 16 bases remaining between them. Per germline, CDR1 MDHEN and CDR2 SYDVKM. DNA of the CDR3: TGTGCCAGCAGTTTTAACCTCAGGGGCCTAAGCAATCAGCCCCAGCATTTT. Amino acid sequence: CASSFNLRGLSNQPQHF.

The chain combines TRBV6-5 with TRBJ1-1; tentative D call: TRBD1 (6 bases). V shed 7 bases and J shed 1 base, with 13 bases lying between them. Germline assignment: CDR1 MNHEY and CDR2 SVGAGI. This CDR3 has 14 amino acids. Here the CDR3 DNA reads TGTGCCAGCAAGGCGGCGACAGGGAACACTGAAGCTTTCTTT. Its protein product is CASKAATGNTEAFF.

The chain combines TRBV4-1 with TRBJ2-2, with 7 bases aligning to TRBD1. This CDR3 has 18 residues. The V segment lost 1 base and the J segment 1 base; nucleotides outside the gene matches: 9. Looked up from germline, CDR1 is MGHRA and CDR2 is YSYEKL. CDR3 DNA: TGCGCCAGCAGCCAAGTACCCGTTAGGACAGGGAACACCGGGGAGCTGTTTTTT. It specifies CASSQVPVRTGNTGELFF.

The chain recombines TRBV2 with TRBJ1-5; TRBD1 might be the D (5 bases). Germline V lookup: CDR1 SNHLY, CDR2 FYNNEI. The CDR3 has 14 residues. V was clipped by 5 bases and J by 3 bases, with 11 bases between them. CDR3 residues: CASSTDSPNQPQHF. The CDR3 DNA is TGTGCCAGCAGTACCGACAGCCCCAATCAGCCCCAGCATTTT.

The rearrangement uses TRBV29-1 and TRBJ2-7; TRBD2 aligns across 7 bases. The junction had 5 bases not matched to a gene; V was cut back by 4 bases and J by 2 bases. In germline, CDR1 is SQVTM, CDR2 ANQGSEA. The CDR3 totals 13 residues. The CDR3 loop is CSVGGGEAYEQYF. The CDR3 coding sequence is TGCAGCGTTGGCGGGGGTGAGGCCTACGAGCAGTACTTC.

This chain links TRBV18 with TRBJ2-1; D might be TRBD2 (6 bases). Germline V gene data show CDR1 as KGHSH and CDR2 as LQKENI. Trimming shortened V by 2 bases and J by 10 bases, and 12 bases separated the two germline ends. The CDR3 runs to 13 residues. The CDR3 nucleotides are TGTGCCAGCTCACCATCGCGGGACGGCGAGCAGTTCTTC. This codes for CASSPSRDGEQFF.

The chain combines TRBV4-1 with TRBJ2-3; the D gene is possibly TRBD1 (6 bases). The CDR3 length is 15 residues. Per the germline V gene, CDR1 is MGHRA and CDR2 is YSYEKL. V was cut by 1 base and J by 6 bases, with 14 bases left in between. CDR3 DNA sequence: TGCGCCAGCAGCCAAGGGCCCAGGGGAGCGGATACGCAGTATTTT. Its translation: CASSQGPRGADTQYF.

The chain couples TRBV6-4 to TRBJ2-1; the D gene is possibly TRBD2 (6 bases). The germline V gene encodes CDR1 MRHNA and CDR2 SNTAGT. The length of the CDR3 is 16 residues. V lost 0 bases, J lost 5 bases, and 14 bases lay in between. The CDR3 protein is CASSDSSGSGDNEQFF. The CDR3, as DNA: TGTGCCAGCAGTGACTCGTCCGGGTCGGGAGACAATGAGCAGTTCTTC.

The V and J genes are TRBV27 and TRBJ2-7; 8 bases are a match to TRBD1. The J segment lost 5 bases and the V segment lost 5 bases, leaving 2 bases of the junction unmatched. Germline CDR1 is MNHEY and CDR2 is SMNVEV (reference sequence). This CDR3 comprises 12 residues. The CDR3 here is CASSGDRNEQYF. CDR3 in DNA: TGTGCCAGCAGTGGGGACAGGAACGAGCAGTACTTC.

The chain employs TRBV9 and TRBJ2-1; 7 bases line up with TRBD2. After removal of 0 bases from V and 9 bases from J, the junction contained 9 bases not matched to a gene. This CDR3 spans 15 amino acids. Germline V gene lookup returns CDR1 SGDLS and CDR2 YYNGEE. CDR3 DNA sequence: TGTGCCAGCAGCGTAGGATCCAGCGGGAAAGGTGAGCAGTTCTTC. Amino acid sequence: CASSVGSSGKGEQFF. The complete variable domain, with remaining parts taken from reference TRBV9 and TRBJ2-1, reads DSGVTQTPKHLITATGQRVTLRCSPRSGDLSVYWYQQSLDQGLQFLIQYYNGEERAKGNILERFSAQQFPDLHSELNLSSLELGDSALYFCASSVGSSGKGEQFFGPGTRLTVL.

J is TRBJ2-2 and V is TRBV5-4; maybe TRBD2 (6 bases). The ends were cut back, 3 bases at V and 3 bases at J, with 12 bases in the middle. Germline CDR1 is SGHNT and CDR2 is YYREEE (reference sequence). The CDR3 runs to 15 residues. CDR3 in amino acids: CASSSREWYTGELFF. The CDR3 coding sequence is TGTGCCAGCAGCTCCCGGGAGTGGTACACCGGGGAGCTGTTTTTT.

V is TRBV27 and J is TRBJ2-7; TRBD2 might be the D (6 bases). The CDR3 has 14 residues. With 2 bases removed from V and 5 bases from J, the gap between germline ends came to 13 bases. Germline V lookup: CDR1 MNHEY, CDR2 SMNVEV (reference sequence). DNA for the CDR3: TGTGCCAGCAGTTTAAGGGGACTTACCGACGAGCAGTACTTC. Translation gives CASSLRGLTDEQYF.

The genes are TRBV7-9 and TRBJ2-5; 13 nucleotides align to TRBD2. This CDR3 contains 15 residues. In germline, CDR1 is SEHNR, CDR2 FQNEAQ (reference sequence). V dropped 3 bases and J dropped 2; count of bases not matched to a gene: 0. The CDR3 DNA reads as TGTGCCAGCAGCTTGGGACTAGCGGGGCAAGAGACCCAGTACTTC. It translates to CASSLGLAGQETQYF.

The CDR3 nucleotides are TGTGCCAGCAGTGAATTGGGACAGGCTTCCTACGAGCAGTACTTC. The encoded protein is CASSELGQASYEQYF. The chain couples TRBV2 to TRBJ2-7, with 8 nucleotides matching TRBD1. Trimming at V came to 2 bases and at J to 1 base, leaving 4 bases not matched to a gene. Looked up from germline, CDR1 is SNHLY and CDR2 is FYNNEI. CDR3 size: 15 residues.

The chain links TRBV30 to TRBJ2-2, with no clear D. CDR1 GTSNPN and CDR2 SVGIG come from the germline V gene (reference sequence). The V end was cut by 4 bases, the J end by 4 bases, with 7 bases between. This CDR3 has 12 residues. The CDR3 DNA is TGTGCCTGGACTACCCCCACCGGGGAGCTGTTTTTT. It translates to CAWTTPTGELFF.

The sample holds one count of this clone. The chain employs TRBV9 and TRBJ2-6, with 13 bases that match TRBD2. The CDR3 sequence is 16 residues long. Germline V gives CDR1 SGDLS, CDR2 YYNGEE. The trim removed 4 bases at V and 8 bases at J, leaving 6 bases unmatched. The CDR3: CASSPTSGRNPNVLTF. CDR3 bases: TGTGCCAGCAGCCCGACTAGCGGGAGGAATCCCAACGTCCTGACTTTC.

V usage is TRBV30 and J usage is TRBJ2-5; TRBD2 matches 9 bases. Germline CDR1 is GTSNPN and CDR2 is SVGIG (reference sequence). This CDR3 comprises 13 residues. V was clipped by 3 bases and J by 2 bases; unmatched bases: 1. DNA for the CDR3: TGTGCCTGGAGGACTAGCGGACAAGAGACCCAGTACTTC. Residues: CAWRTSGQETQYF.

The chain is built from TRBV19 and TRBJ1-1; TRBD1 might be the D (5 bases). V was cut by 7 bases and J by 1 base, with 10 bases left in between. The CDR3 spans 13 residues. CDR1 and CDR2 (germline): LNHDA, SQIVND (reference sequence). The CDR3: CASKGQPNTEAFF. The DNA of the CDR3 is TGTGCCAGTAAGGGGCAGCCGAACACTGAAGCTTTCTTT. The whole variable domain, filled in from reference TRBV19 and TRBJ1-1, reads DGGITQSPKYLFRKEGQNVTLSCEQNLNHDAMYWYRQDPGQGLRLIYYSQIVNDFQKGDIAEGYSVSREKKESFPLTVTSAQKNPTAFYLCASKGQPNTEAFFGQGTRLTVV.

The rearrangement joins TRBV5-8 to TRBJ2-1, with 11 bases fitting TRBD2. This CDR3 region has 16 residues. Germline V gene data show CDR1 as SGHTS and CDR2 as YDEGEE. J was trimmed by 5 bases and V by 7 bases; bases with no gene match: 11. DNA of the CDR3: TGTGCCAGCGTAATACTAGCGGGAGAATGGAACAATGAGCAGTTCTTC. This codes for CASVILAGEWNNEQFF. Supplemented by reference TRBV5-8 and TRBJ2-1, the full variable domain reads EAGVTQSPTHLIKTRGQQATLRCSPISGHTSVYWYQQALGLGLQFLLWYDEGEERNRGNFPPRFSGRQFPNYSSELNVNALELEDSALYLCASVILAGEWNNEQFFGPGTRLTVL.

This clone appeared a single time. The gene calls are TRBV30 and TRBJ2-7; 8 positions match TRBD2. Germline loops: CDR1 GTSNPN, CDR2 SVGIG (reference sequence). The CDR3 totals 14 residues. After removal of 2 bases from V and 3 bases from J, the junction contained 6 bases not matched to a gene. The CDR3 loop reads CAWSKGLAGYEQYF. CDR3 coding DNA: TGTGCCTGGAGTAAAGGACTAGCAGGCTACGAGCAGTACTTC.

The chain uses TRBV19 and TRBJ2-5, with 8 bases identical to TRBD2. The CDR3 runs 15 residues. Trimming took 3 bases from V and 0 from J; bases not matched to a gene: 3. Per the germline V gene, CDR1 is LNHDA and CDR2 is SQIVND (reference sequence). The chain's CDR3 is CASSMASGYQETQYF. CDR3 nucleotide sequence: TGTGCCAGTAGTATGGCTAGCGGGTACCAAGAGACCCAGTACTTC. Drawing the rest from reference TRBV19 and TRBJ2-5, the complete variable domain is DGGITQSPKYLFRKEGQNVTLSCEQNLNHDAMYWYRQDPGQGLRLIYYSQIVNDFQKGDIAEGYSVSREKKESFPLTVTSAQKNPTAFYLCASSMASGYQETQYFGPGTRLLVL.

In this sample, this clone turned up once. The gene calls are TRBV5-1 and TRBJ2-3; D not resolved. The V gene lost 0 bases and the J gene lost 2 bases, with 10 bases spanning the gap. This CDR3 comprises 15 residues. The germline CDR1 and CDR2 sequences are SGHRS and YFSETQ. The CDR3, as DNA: TGCGCCAGCAGCTTGGGTCTAGATTCCACAGATACGCAGTATTTT. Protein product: CASSLGLDSTDTQYF.